These T cell receptor beta chains were read from a single sample in a study of PD-1 blockade in mismatch repair-deficient tumors. Sequencing used immunoSEQ multiplex PCR; TCRdb keeps in-frame clones, though not all of them. The data contain some 100,000 clones, roughly four fifths of them singletons. Here the sequenced sample was peripheral blood, taken approximately 35 weeks after starting pembrolizumab. The receptors were gathered from an adult with mismatch repair-deficient cancer. The CDR3 runs from the conserved cysteine through the conserved F or W. A D gene is named only where the DNA matches it firmly. Not all rows give a size; the values are once, few, many and, for expanded clones, a class.

v_call	j_call	clone_size	d_call	cdr3_aa	cdr3_nt
TRBV6-6	TRBJ2-2	few	TRBD1	CASSQKGQGNTGELFF	TGTGCCAGCAGTCAAAAGGGACAGGGGAACACCGGGGAGCTGTTTTTT
TRBV4-3	TRBJ1-1	-	-	CASSQSQGTRAFF	TGCGCCAGCAGCCAATCCCAGGGGACAAGGGCTTTCTTT
TRBV6-6	TRBJ2-1	-	-	CASSYSRNEQFF	TGTGCCAGCAGTTACTCGAGAAATGAGCAGTTCTTC
TRBV9	TRBJ1-2	-	-	CASSVSSAQGAGYTF	TGTGCCAGCAGCGTTTCGTCCGCCCAGGGAGCAGGCTACACCTTC
TRBV2	TRBJ1-3	-	TRBD1	CASRPADREVNTIYF	TGTGCCAGCAGACCGGCGGACAGGGAGGTAAACACCATATATTTT
TRBV5-1	TRBJ2-2	-	-	CASSPQLGANTGELFF	TGCGCCAGCAGCCCCCAGCTAGGAGCGAACACCGGGGAGCTGTTTTTT
TRBV27	TRBJ2-7	-	-	CASSLSIGNYEQYF	TGTGCCAGCAGTTTATCGATAGGGAATTACGAGCAGTACTTC
TRBV11-2	TRBJ1-1	-	-	CASSLNLQIEAFF	TGTGCCAGCAGCTTAAACCTACAAATTGAAGCTTTCTTT
TRBV18	TRBJ1-1	-	-	CASSPQVMTNTEAFF	TGTGCCAGCTCCCCCCAGGTAATGACGAACACTGAAGCTTTCTTT
TRBV7-2	TRBJ2-5	-	-	CASSLVLAPKDTQYF	TGTGCCAGCAGCTTAGTACTAGCACCCAAGGATACCCAGTACTTC
TRBV18	TRBJ1-3	-	-	CASSPEARSLGNTIYF	TGTGCCAGCTCACCCGAGGCACGTTCCCTCGGAAACACCATATATTTT
TRBV15	TRBJ2-7	-	-	CATSRDWAAAGEQYF	TGTGCCACCAGCAGAGATTGGGCTGCAGCAGGAGAGCAGTACTTC
TRBV6-1	TRBJ2-1	-	TRBD2	CASSPGTSGRNEQFF	TGTGCCAGCAGCCCTGGGACTAGCGGGAGGAATGAGCAGTTCTTC
TRBV6-5	TRBJ2-7	-	-	CASSRTPSYEQYF	TGTGCCAGCAGTAGGACTCCCTCCTACGAGCAGTACTTC
TRBV9	TRBJ2-7	-	TRBD1	CASSVVGTAYEQYF	TGTGCCAGCAGCGTAGTAGGGACAGCCTACGAGCAGTACTTC
TRBV27	TRBJ2-4	-	-	CASSLSSRSKNIQYF	TGTGCCAGCAGTTTATCGAGTCGCTCCAAAAACATTCAGTACTTC
TRBV27	TRBJ2-5	-	-	CASSLGGPGSQETQYF	TGTGCCAGCAGTTTAGGGGGGCCCGGTTCACAAGAGACCCAGTACTTC
TRBV27	TRBJ2-5	-	TRBD1	CASSPTGGEGETQYF	TGTGCCAGCAGTCCCACAGGGGGCGAAGGGGAGACCCAGTACTTC
TRBV9	TRBJ2-2	once	TRBD2	CASSAPLAGGTGELFF	TGTGCCAGCAGCGCCCCTCTAGCGGGAGGGACCGGGGAGCTGTTTTTT
TRBV11-2	TRBJ1-4	few	-	CASSLDLRTAEKLFF	TGTGCCAGCAGCTTAGATCTGAGGACAGCTGAAAAACTGTTTTTT
TRBV5-4	TRBJ2-3	-	TRBD2	CASSSGLGSTDTQYF	TGTGCCAGCAGCTCTGGACTAGGTAGCACAGATACGCAGTATTTT
TRBV9	TRBJ2-1	-	TRBD2	CASSVASGGAYNEQFF	TGTGCCAGCAGCGTAGCCTCGGGAGGAGCGTACAATGAGCAGTTCTTC
TRBV30	TRBJ1-2	-	TRBD1	CAWSWGQAVGYTF	TGTGCCTGGAGTTGGGGACAGGCCGTTGGCTACACCTTC
TRBV5-1	TRBJ2-3	-	-	CASSPRLPSTDTQYF	TGCGCCAGCAGCCCCCGGTTGCCTAGCACAGATACGCAGTATTTT
TRBV5-4	TRBJ2-5	-	TRBD2	CASSWDSSGRETQYF	TGTGCCAGCAGCTGGGACTCCAGCGGGAGAGAGACCCAGTACTTC
TRBV11-3	TRBJ1-4	few	-	CASSLGPIGGEKLFF	TGTGCCAGCAGCTTAGGACCCATAGGGGGTGAAAAACTGTTTTTT
TRBV7-3	TRBJ2-1	-	-	CASSLRRDSGDEQFF	TGTGCCAGCAGCTTACGGCGGGACTCTGGCGATGAGCAGTTCTTC
TRBV6-5	TRBJ2-2	-	TRBD2	CASSGTRGELFF	TGTGCCAGCAGTGGGACTAGAGGGGAGCTGTTTTTT
TRBV5-1	TRBJ2-5	-	-	CASSSTVQETQYF	TGCGCCAGCAGTTCCACCGTTCAAGAGACCCAGTACTTC
TRBV5-6	TRBJ2-7	-	TRBD2	CASSLDRDRWTSGSYEQYF	TGTGCCAGCAGCTTGGATAGGGACCGCTGGACTAGCGGGAGCTACGAGCAGTACTTC
TRBV11-2	TRBJ2-7	-	TRBD2	CASSSAGGGPRAHEQYF	TGTGCCAGCAGCTCCGCCGGGGGGGGACCCAGAGCCCACGAGCAGTACTTC
TRBV6-6	TRBJ2-7	-	-	CASSYSRGGGSYEQYF	TGTGCCAGCAGTTACTCCCGAGGTGGGGGCTCCTACGAGCAGTACTTC
TRBV5-4	TRBJ2-5	-	TRBD1	CASSPGTGGKETQYF	TGTGCCAGCAGCCCCGGGACAGGGGGGAAAGAGACCCAGTACTTC
TRBV11-2	TRBJ2-1	-	TRBD1	CASSRPGQGLNEQFF	TGTGCCAGCAGCCGACCGGGACAGGGGTTGAATGAGCAGTTCTTC
TRBV6-1	TRBJ2-5	-	TRBD2	CASSEGLAGGETQYF	TGTGCCAGCAGTGAGGGACTAGCGGGAGGAGAGACCCAGTACTTC
TRBV7-9	TRBJ2-7	-	TRBD2	CASSQGLRGSDYEQYF	TGCGCCAGCAGCCAAGGTCTGCGCGGGAGTGACTACGAGCAGTACTTC
TRBV19	TRBJ2-7	-	-	CASSGGPSGPSGGEQYF	TGTGCCAGTAGTGGGGGTCCTAGCGGGCCTTCAGGGGGCGAGCAGTACTTC
TRBV4-1	TRBJ1-1	-	-	CASSQLSEGPNTEAFF	TGCGCCAGCAGCCAATTGTCGGAGGGACCGAACACTGAAGCTTTCTTT
TRBV5-1	TRBJ2-1	-	TRBD2	CASTLAGLAGYNEQFF	TGCGCCAGCACCCTAGCGGGGCTAGCGGGATACAATGAGCAGTTCTTC
TRBV6-6	TRBJ1-1	-	-	CASSIPRERTEAFF	TGTGCCAGCAGTATTCCACGGGAGCGGACTGAAGCTTTCTTT
TRBV4-1	TRBJ1-3	-	-	CASSPPPVGRDWRSGNTIYF	TGCGCCAGCAGCCCACCACCCGTGGGCAGGGACTGGCGGTCTGGAAACACCATATATTTT
TRBV10-3	TRBJ2-1	few	TRBD2	CAISKDSAGGSSYNEQFF	TGTGCCATCAGTAAGGATTCAGCGGGAGGTAGCTCCTACAATGAGCAGTTCTTC
TRBV6-4	TRBJ2-7	once	TRBD1	CASSPGTGPYEQYF	TGTGCCAGCAGCCCCGGGACAGGGCCCTACGAGCAGTACTTC
TRBV6-1	TRBJ1-2	-	TRBD1	CASSFTGTDGGGYTF	TGTGCCAGCAGTTTTACCGGGACAGACGGCGGAGGCTACACCTTC
TRBV14	TRBJ1-2	-	TRBD1	CASSPRPGQGFGSYTF	TGTGCCAGCAGCCCTAGACCGGGACAGGGATTTGGTAGCTACACCTTC
TRBV25-1	TRBJ2-5	-	TRBD2	CASKLAGGETQYF	TGTGCCAGCAAGTTAGCGGGAGGTGAGACCCAGTACTTC
TRBV29-1	TRBJ1-2	-	-	CSVEGELNYGYTF	TGCAGCGTTGAAGGCGAACTGAACTATGGCTACACCTTC
TRBV5-1	TRBJ1-1	-	-	CASSLHQDTEAFF	TGCGCCAGCAGCTTACATCAGGACACTGAAGCTTTCTTT
TRBV5-1	TRBJ1-5	few	-	CASSLTPGGNQPQHF	TGCGCCAGCAGCTTGACTCCGGGTGGCAATCAGCCCCAGCATTTT
TRBV25-1	TRBJ1-2	-	TRBD1	CASSTGAGYGYTF	TGTGCCAGCAGTACAGGGGCCGGCTATGGCTACACCTTC
TRBV15	TRBJ2-1	once	-	CATSRGRSSYNEQFF	TGTGCCACCAGCAGAGGGCGGAGCTCCTACAATGAGCAGTTCTTC